The next 27 T cell receptor beta chains were all read from a single sample in a study of T cells in localized non-small cell lung cancer. Assay: immunoSEQ multiplex PCR; the TCRdb copy retains only in-frame clones and omits some. Of 45,000 to 60,000 clones listed, roughly nine tenths are singletons. Sequencing used PBMCs, obtained before any cancer treatment. Receptors were obtained from a man between 40 and 69 years old with stage II lung adenocarcinoma.

CDR3 protein: CASSPTSGEQETQYF. CDR3 bases: TGTGCCAGCAGCCCGACTAGCGGGGAACAAGAGACCCAGTACTTC. The chain has TRBV5-4 and TRBJ2-5, with 11 nucleotides matching TRBD2. The CDR3 length is 15 residues. V was pared by 4 bases and J by 2 bases, with 4 bases of the junction left unmatched. Germline V gene data show CDR1 as SGHNT and CDR2 as YYREEE (reference sequence). Combining the CDR3 with reference TRBV5-4 and TRBJ2-5 gives the whole variable domain ETGVTQSPTHLIKTRGQQVTLRCSSQSGHNTVSWYQQALGQGPQFIFQYYREEENGRGNFPPRFSGLQFPNYSSELNVNALELDDSALYLCASSPTSGEQETQYFGPGTRLLVL.

The chain employs TRBV7-2 and TRBJ1-5; D gene unclear. Germline V gene lookup returns CDR1 SGHTA and CDR2 FQGNSA. The CDR3 has 15 residues. The V and J ends lost 0 bases and 3 bases respectively, with 9 bases between them. The CDR3 DNA is TGTGCCAGCAGCTTAGCCGGAGGTCTCAATCAGCCCCAGCATTTT. It encodes CASSLAGGLNQPQHF.

In DNA, the CDR3 is TGTGCCAGCAGTCGGAACTCCTACGAGCAGTACTTC. Amino acid sequence: CASSRNSYEQYF. This chain links TRBV27 with TRBJ2-7; D is unclear. In germline, CDR1 is MNHEY, CDR2 SMNVEV (reference sequence). V shed 5 bases and J shed 0 bases, with 5 bases lying between them. This CDR3 is built from 12 residues.

The CDR3 DNA reads TGTGCCTGGAGTCCCCCCCCAACAGGGCTAAAACTGTTTTTT. Protein sequence: CAWSPPPTGLKLFF. The chain combines TRBV30 with TRBJ1-4, with D maybe TRBD1 (6 bases). The CDR3 is 14 amino acids. CDR1 GTSNPN and CDR2 SVGIG come from the germline V gene (reference sequence). V lost 2 bases and J lost 10, with 17 bases in between.

This clone has just one count. The chain employs TRBV27 and TRBJ2-5, with D perhaps matching TRBD2 (5 bases). V was shortened by 6 bases and J by 5 bases, with 13 bases between the two germline ends. Germline CDR1 is MNHEY and CDR2 is SMNVEV (reference sequence). The length of the CDR3 is 13 residues. CDR3 nucleotides: TGTGCCAGCAGAGAGGGTACGGGGGAGACCCAGTACTTC. It codes for CASREGTGETQYF.

The rearrangement uses TRBV5-1 and TRBJ1-6, with 10 bases matching TRBD1. The CDR3 is 14 amino acids. The germline V gene has CDR1 SGHRS and CDR2 YFSETQ. V shed 4 bases, J shed 7 bases, and the junction held 2 bases outside the gene matches. CDR3 DNA: TGCGCCAGCAGCCTGGGACAGGGGAATTCACCCCTCCACTTT. This codes for CASSLGQGNSPLHF.

V gene TRBV4-1 combines with J gene TRBJ1-6; TRBD1 aligns across 8 bases. The CDR3 totals 15 residues. J gave up 8 bases and V 8 bases, and 11 bases lay outside the gene matches. Germline CDR1 reads MGHRA; CDR2 reads YSYEKL. CDR3 in DNA: TGCGCCAGCGAGAGAGTTACAGGGGGGGATTCACCCCTCCACTTT. It codes for CASERVTGGDSPLHF.

The genes are TRBV6-1 and TRBJ2-5; D unclear. Trimming removed 5 bases at V and 5 bases at J, with 15 bases between. Germline V CDR1 and CDR2: MNHNS, SASEGT. The CDR3 length is 14 residues. CDR3 coding DNA: TGTGCCAGCAGTTTCCCTCGACCCGGGGAGACCCAGTACTTC. Protein sequence: CASSFPRPGETQYF.

This clone came up a few times. CDR3 region: CASSYSGRGDSPLHF. CDR3 in DNA: TGTGCCAGCAGTTACTCCGGCAGAGGCGATTCACCCCTCCACTTT. The chain combines TRBV6-5 with TRBJ1-6; D gene ambiguous. The CDR3 has 15 residues. V lost 0 bases, J lost 8 bases, and 11 bases lay in between. Germline-derived CDR1 and CDR2 are MNHEY and SVGAGI.

Only one count was recorded for this clone. V and J are TRBV5-4 and TRBJ2-5; 14 nucleotides align to TRBD2. Germline V gene lookup returns CDR1 SGHNT and CDR2 YYREEE (reference sequence). Trimming cost V 3 bases and J 4 bases; bases outside gene matches: 5. The CDR3 sequence is 16 residues long. The CDR3 DNA reads TGTGCCAGCAGCTCGGGACTAGCGGGGGAGGGAGAGACCCAGTACTTC. Encoded protein: CASSSGLAGEGETQYF.

The rearrangement links TRBV28 to TRBJ2-1, with D possibly being TRBD2 (6 bases). Trimming removed 8 bases at V and 8 bases at J, with 10 bases between. This CDR3 region has 11 residues. Germline CDR1 MDHEN, CDR2 SYDVKM. CDR3 amino acids: CASRWGDEQFF. The CDR3 bases are TGTGCCAGCCGCTGGGGGGATGAGCAGTTCTTC.

In its sample, this clone was seen a few times. One end of the junction is discordant with germline, which a read error may explain. J is TRBJ2-2 and V is TRBV5-1; D is ambiguous. The CDR3 is 15 residues long. Germline V gene lookup returns CDR1 SGHRS and CDR2 YFSETQ. This chain's CDR3 is CASRLAVENTGELFF. CDR3 nucleotide sequence: TGTGCCAGCCGCTTGGCTGTCGAGAACACCGGGGAGCTGTTTTTT. Drawing the rest from reference TRBV5-1 and TRBJ2-2, the complete variable domain is KAGVTQTPRYLIKTRGQQVTLSCSPISGHRSVSWYQQTPGQGLQFLFEYFSETQRNKGNFPGRFSGRQFSNSRSEMNVSTLELGDSALYLCASRLAVENTGELFFGEGSRLTVL.

This clone showed up just once. This sequence joins TRBV27 and TRBJ2-3, with D perhaps TRBD2 (6 bases). This CDR3 is 17 amino acids long. Germline CDR1 reads MNHEY; CDR2 reads SMNVEV (reference sequence). Trimming took 5 bases from V and 1 from J, leaving 19 bases between them. The CDR3 region is CASSPPGAPFGTDTQYF. The CDR3 DNA reads TGTGCCAGCAGTCCCCCGGGAGCCCCATTTGGCACAGATACGCAGTATTTT.

The J gene is TRBJ1-3, the V gene TRBV5-1; weak D call: TRBD1 (6 bases). Germline V gives CDR1 SGHRS, CDR2 YFSETQ. The CDR3 spans 15 residues. V lost 0 bases, J lost 4 bases, and 11 bases lay in between. As DNA, the CDR3 is TGCGCCAGCAGCTTGGTACAGGGTTCCGGAAACACCATATATTTT. Translation gives CASSLVQGSGNTIYF.

The rearrangement links TRBV5-4 to TRBJ2-1; 12 bases match TRBD2. V lost 4 bases, J lost 7 bases, and 9 bases stayed unmatched. This CDR3 is 16 amino acids long. Germline-derived CDR1 and CDR2 are SGHNT and YYREEE (reference sequence). The CDR3 protein is CASSPVRLAGGNEQFF. The CDR3 DNA reads TGTGCCAGCAGCCCGGTCAGGCTAGCGGGGGGGAATGAGCAGTTCTTC.

The rearrangement uses TRBV7-3 and TRBJ2-3; TRBD2 matches 10 bases. There are 15 residues in the CDR3. CDR1 is SGHTA and CDR2 is FQGTGA in the germline V gene. V lost 4 bases to trimming and J lost 0 bases; unmatched junction nucleotides: 1. CDR3 nucleotide sequence: TGTGCCAGCAGCTCTAGCGGGGGTAGCACAGATACGCAGTATTTT. This sequence encodes CASSSSGGSTDTQYF. The variable domain in full, with the rest retrieved from reference TRBV7-3 and TRBJ2-3, is GAGVSQTPSNKVTEKGKYVELRCDPISGHTALYWYRQSLGQGPEFLIYFQGTGAADDSGLPNDRFFAVRPEGSVSTLKIQRTERGDSAVYLCASSSSGGSTDTQYFGPGTRLTVL.

J is TRBJ1-3 and V is TRBV7-6, with D uncertain. The CDR3 is made up of 13 amino acids. CDR1 SGHVS and CDR2 FNYEAQ come from the germline V gene. Trimming took off 3 bases at V and 8 bases at J, with 11 bases between the two ends. The CDR3 DNA is TGTGCCAGCAGCTTTCAGCCGGGCGACACCATATATTTT. It specifies CASSFQPGDTIYF.

The gene calls are TRBV28 and TRBJ1-2; D unresolved. CDR1 and CDR2 from the germline V gene are MDHEN and SYDVKM. V was trimmed by 3 bases and J by 4 bases, leaving 18 bases between them. The CDR3 consists of 16 residues. CDR3 in amino acids: CASSLGLLSDGYGYTF. CDR3 sequence (DNA): TGTGCCAGCAGTTTGGGATTGTTATCCGACGGCTATGGCTACACCTTC.

This clone came up once. The chain couples TRBV6-1 to TRBJ1-1; TRBD1 is a possible D gene (6 bases). This CDR3 is built from 15 residues. Trimming removed 7 bases at V and 5 bases at J, with 20 bases between. CDR1 and CDR2 from the germline V gene are MNHNS and SASEGT. The CDR3 coding sequence is TGTGCCAGCACCTATCCCAGGGGAAGCGGGACTGAAGCTTTCTTT. Protein product: CASTYPRGSGTEAFF.

This chain links TRBV5-6 with TRBJ1-1; D not resolved. The germline V gene has CDR1 SGHDT and CDR2 YYEEEE. V gave up 5 bases and J gave up 2 bases, with 13 bases separating them. The CDR3 is 14 amino acids. DNA for the CDR3: TGTGCCAGCAGTCCAGGACCCTATAACACTGAAGCTTTCTTT. This codes for CASSPGPYNTEAFF.

This chain connects TRBV7-9 to TRBJ2-5; the match to TRBD1 covers 8 bases. The DNA end is a closer match to TRBJ2-7, so the J assignment may be wrong. There are 13 residues in the CDR3. The germline gives CDR1 SEHNR, CDR2 FQNEAQ (reference sequence). The CDR3 region has the DNA TGTGCCAGCAGCTTAGGAACAGGGGGCGAGCAGTACTTC. It specifies CASSLGTGGEQYF.

This clone was recorded only once. The CDR3 loop reads CASSFPSGTVDEQYV. As DNA, the CDR3 is TGTGCCAGCAGCTTCCCCTCGGGAACTGTAGACGAGCAGTACGTC. V gene TRBV7-3 combines with J gene TRBJ2-7, with a possible D match to TRBD2 (5 bases). The CDR3 is made up of 15 amino acids. The V end lost 3 bases, the J end lost 5 bases, and 17 bases lay between the germline ends. Germline V CDR1 and CDR2: SGHTA, FQGTGA.

The chain carries TRBV5-6 and TRBJ2-7, with D possibly matching TRBD2 (6 bases). The V end lost 4 bases, the J end lost 1 base, and 21 bases lay between the germline ends. The germline V gene encodes CDR1 SGHDT and CDR2 YYEEEE. This CDR3 is 17 amino acids long. The CDR3, as DNA: TGTGCCAGCAGCCCTTATGCGGGGACGGGGGATTCCTACGAGCAGTACTTC. It translates to CASSPYAGTGDSYEQYF.

The V and J genes are TRBV14 and TRBJ2-1; D possibly corresponds to TRBD2 (6 bases). Looked up from germline, CDR1 is SGHDN and CDR2 is FVKESK. CDR3 length equals 13 residues. The V gene lost 4 bases and the J gene lost 12 bases, with 16 bases spanning the gap. CDR3 amino acids: CASSLAGGSRQFF. The CDR3 DNA reads TGTGCCAGCAGCCTCGCCGGGGGTTCAAGGCAGTTCTTC.

The chain is built from TRBV15 and TRBJ1-3, with D uncertain. V was trimmed by 0 bases and J by 7 bases, leaving 4 bases between them. This CDR3 is 12 amino acids long. The V gene's germline CDR1 is LNHNV and CDR2 YYDKDF (reference sequence). CDR3 sequence reads: CATSRDGNTIYF. The CDR3 nucleotides read TGTGCCACCAGCAGAGACGGGAACACCATATATTTT.

The gene calls are TRBV7-9 and TRBJ1-5; 7 nucleotides match TRBD1. The V gene end was trimmed by 5 bases and the J gene end by 9 bases; junction bases not matched to a gene: 10. This CDR3 contains 14 residues. The germline V gene has CDR1 SEHNR and CDR2 FQNEAQ (reference sequence). CDR3 amino acids: CASSTTGSDRPQHF. In DNA form, the CDR3 reads TGTGCCAGCAGCACGACAGGGTCTGATCGGCCCCAGCATTTT.

V is TRBV5-1 and J is TRBJ1-6; D call uncertain. There are 14 residues in the CDR3. Germline V gene lookup returns CDR1 SGHRS and CDR2 YFSETQ. Trimming left V 0 bases short and J 5 bases short, with 6 bases between. CDR3 sequence: CASSLDSDNSPLHF. Written as DNA, the CDR3 is TGCGCCAGCAGCTTGGACAGTGATAATTCACCCCTCCACTTT.